Following are 26 T cell receptor beta chains from one sample sequenced in a study of T cells in localized non-small cell lung cancer. Measured with immunoSEQ multiplex PCR; TCRdb has only the in-frame clones, and not every one. The sample records 45,000 to 60,000 clones, around 81% being singletons. The material was peripheral blood, obtained before any cancer treatment. These receptors all stem from a female donor of 60 years or more with stage II squamous cell lung carcinoma.

The V and J genes are TRBV5-1 and TRBJ2-7, with D possibly TRBD1 on 5 matching bases. CDR1 is SGHRS, CDR2 YFSETQ, per germline. Trimming left V 0 bases short and J 0 bases short, with 13 bases between. CDR3 size: 16 residues. The CDR3 loop reads CASSLGSGAGSYEQYF. CDR3 bases: TGCGCCAGCAGCTTGGGAAGTGGGGCTGGCTCCTACGAGCAGTACTTC.

J is TRBJ1-2 and V is TRBV5-4, with 8 bases fitting TRBD1. The J segment lost 6 bases and the V segment lost 0 bases, leaving 13 bases of the junction unmatched. The CDR3 totals 17 residues. Germline lookup yields CDR1 SGHNT and CDR2 YYREEE (reference sequence). CDR3 coding DNA: TGTGCCAGCAGCTTGGATCCCGCGCGGACAGGGCAGGATGGCTACACCTTC. As protein: CASSLDPARTGQDGYTF.

The gene calls are TRBV7-2 and TRBJ2-2, with D possibly TRBD1 on 5 matching bases. The length of the CDR3 is 15 residues. Trimming left V 3 bases short and J 1 base short, with 9 bases between. Germline assignment: CDR1 SGHTA and CDR2 FQGNSA. The CDR3 DNA reads TGTGCCAGCAGCTTCTCAGGGTTGAACACCGGGGAGCTGTTTTTT. Translated: CASSFSGLNTGELFF.

This clone was detected many times. The rearrangement links TRBV11-2 to TRBJ1-3, with TRBD1 matching 9 bases. From germline, CDR1 is SGHAT and CDR2 FQNNGV. V lost 5 bases and J lost 0; bases outside the gene matches: 8. This CDR3 has 17 amino acids. The DNA of the CDR3 is TGTGCCAGCAGCCCGGCGGGACAGGGCCTCTCTGGAAACACCATATATTTT. It specifies CASSPAGQGLSGNTIYF.

In its sample, this clone ranks as medium-sized (0.01 to 0.1%). The V gene is TRBV21-1, the J gene TRBJ1-1. TRBV21-1 is an annotated pseudogene. This CDR3 is 19 amino acids long. CDR3 sequence: CASSNQSPEPRQGNTEAFF. CDR3 sequence (DNA): TGTGCCAGCAGCAATCAGTCTCCGGAGCCTCGACAAGGGAACACTGAAGCTTTCTTT.

This chain's CDR3 is CSVSAGNTIYF. CDR3 DNA sequence: TGCAGTGTTAGCGCTGGAAACACCATATATTTT. The V gene is TRBV20-1, the J gene TRBJ1-3; D remains ambiguous. The CDR3 is 11 amino acids. Trimming left V 7 bases short and J 2 bases short, with 6 bases between. Germline V gene lookup returns CDR1 DFQATT and CDR2 SNEGSKA (reference sequence).

The V gene is TRBV6-6, the J gene TRBJ2-2; D ambiguous. This CDR3 has 13 amino acids. V was clipped by 2 bases and J by 1 base, with 2 bases between them. Germline CDR1 reads MNHNY; CDR2 reads SVGAGI (reference sequence). CDR3 sequence reads: CASSYQNTGELFF. The CDR3 DNA sequence: TGTGCCAGCAGTTACCAGAACACCGGGGAGCTGTTTTTT.

CDR3 sequence (DNA): TGTGCCAGCAGTTTGGGACTAGTCAATGAGCAGTTCTTC. Translated: CASSLGLVNEQFF. The rearrangement joins TRBV6-4 to TRBJ2-1; 8 bases align to TRBD2. The germline gives CDR1 MRHNA, CDR2 SNTAGT. J gave up 6 bases and V 5 bases, and 3 bases lay outside the gene matches. This CDR3 region has 13 residues.

The chain links TRBV18 to TRBJ1-2; the match to TRBD1 covers 8 bases. CDR3 length equals 15 residues. CDR1 and CDR2 (germline): KGHSH, LQKENI. Germline trimming cut 3 bases from V and 8 bases from J; bases unmatched to any gene: 11. CDR3 amino acids: CASSPARTGRAGYTF. The DNA of the CDR3 is TGTGCCAGCTCACCCGCAAGGACAGGGCGGGCGGGCTACACCTTC.

This clone has only a few counts. The chain has TRBV11-2 and TRBJ1-6; D unclear. V was clipped by 1 base and J by 6 bases, with 7 bases between them. The CDR3 consists of 14 residues. Germline CDR1 is SGHAT and CDR2 is FQNNGV. The CDR3 DNA follows: TGTGCCAGCAGCTTAGCTGGGCTTAATTCACCCCTCCACTTT. Its protein is CASSLAGLNSPLHF.

The J gene is TRBJ2-2, the V gene TRBV7-2, with TRBD1 matching 9 bases. CDR3 length: 16 residues. V lost 0 bases and J lost 7; bases outside the gene matches: 6. From germline, CDR1 is SGHTA and CDR2 FQGNSA. This CDR3 is CASSLAGTGYGGELFF. CDR3 nucleotide sequence: TGTGCCAGCAGCTTAGCCGGGACAGGGTACGGCGGGGAGCTGTTTTTT.

This chain uses TRBV6-5 with TRBJ2-3; D could derive from TRBD1 or TRBD2 (6 bases each). Trimming removed 5 bases from V and 4 bases from J, with 13 bases in between. The CDR3 is 14 amino acids. Per the germline V gene, CDR1 is MNHEY and CDR2 is SVGAGI. CDR3 residues: CASSPDSGPDTQYF. The CDR3 DNA follows: TGTGCCAGCAGTCCGGACAGCGGGCCAGATACGCAGTATTTT.

The table lists this clone with a count of one. The J gene is TRBJ1-1, the V gene TRBV30; D call uncertain. The germline gives CDR1 GTSNPN, CDR2 SVGIG (reference sequence). Trimming stripped 0 bases from V and 1 base from J, with 9 bases between. The length of the CDR3 is 14 residues. As DNA, the CDR3 is TGTGCCTGGAGTGTATCCTATACGAACACTGAAGCTTTCTTT. Residues: CAWSVSYTNTEAFF.

The chain employs TRBV7-9 and TRBJ2-1; 8 bases are a match to TRBD2. The length of the CDR3 is 18 residues. Germline CDR1 and CDR2: SEHNR and FQNEAQ (reference sequence). J was trimmed by 8 bases and V by 1 base; bases with no gene match: 16. The CDR3 sequence: CASSLVGAGGADDDEQFF. CDR3 in DNA: TGTGCCAGCAGCTTAGTGGGGGCCGGGGGGGCCGATGACGATGAGCAGTTCTTC.

This clone was observed a single time. V and J are TRBV5-1 and TRBJ2-5; 7 positions match TRBD2. Germline V gene sequence: CDR1 SGHRS, CDR2 YFSETQ. Trimming cost V 4 bases and J 5 bases; bases outside gene matches: 8. CDR3 length equals 14 residues. CDR3 nucleotide sequence: TGCGCCAGCAGCGCGGGGGTAGGAGGGGAGACCCAGTACTTC. Encoded protein: CASSAGVGGETQYF.

This clone has just a few counts. The rearrangement uses TRBV6-5 and TRBJ1-1, with D hard to call. In germline, CDR1 is MNHEY, CDR2 SVGAGI. Trimming removed 7 bases at V and 1 base at J, with 7 bases between. The CDR3 is 12 amino acids. The CDR3 reads CASMRGNTEAFF. CDR3 bases: TGTGCCAGCATGCGGGGGAACACTGAAGCTTTCTTT.

J is TRBJ2-7 and V is TRBV7-2; 13 bases are shared with TRBD2. Per the germline V gene, CDR1 is SGHTA and CDR2 is FQGNSA. Germline trimming cut 4 bases from V and 2 bases from J; bases unmatched to any gene: 2. The CDR3 extends over 15 amino acids. CDR3 in DNA: TGTGCCAGCAGCTCGACTAGCGGGGGGACCTACGAGCAGTACTTC. This gives the protein CASSSTSGGTYEQYF.

The V gene is TRBV5-1, the J gene TRBJ1-3; D perhaps matches TRBD1 (5 bases). With 0 bases removed from V and 3 bases from J, the gap between germline ends came to 10 bases. Germline V gene lookup returns CDR1 SGHRS and CDR2 YFSETQ. The CDR3 spans 15 residues. CDR3 nucleotides: TGCGCCAGCAGCTTGGACGGGGCGGGTGGAAACACCATATATTTT. It translates to CASSLDGAGGNTIYF. Filled out from reference TRBV5-1 and TRBJ1-3, the complete variable domain reads KAGVTQTPRYLIKTRGQQVTLSCSPISGHRSVSWYQQTPGQGLQFLFEYFSETQRNKGNFPGRFSGRQFSNSRSEMNVSTLELGDSALYLCASSLDGAGGNTIYFGEGSWLTVV.

The rearrangement joins TRBV5-4 to TRBJ1-5; the D gene is possibly TRBD1 (5 bases). The germline gives CDR1 SGHNT, CDR2 YYREEE (reference sequence). The CDR3 spans 16 residues. The V end lost 0 bases, the J end lost 4 bases, and 14 bases lay between the germline ends. For the CDR3, the DNA is TGTGCCAGCAGCTTGGGGGGGACGGAGAGAAATCAGCCCCAGCATTTT. Translating it yields CASSLGGTERNQPQHF.

V usage is TRBV28 and J usage is TRBJ2-7; D is perhaps TRBD2 (5 bases). The CDR3 has 13 residues. V lost 10 bases, J lost 3 bases, and 16 bases lay in between. CDR1 is MDHEN, CDR2 SYDVKM, per germline. CDR3 bases: TGTGCCACCACGAGGGCAGTGCTCTACGAGCAGTACTTC. This sequence encodes CATTRAVLYEQYF.

This clone was picked up one time. The chain links TRBV19 to TRBJ2-6; a weak D match, TRBD1 (5 bases). The length of the CDR3 is 18 residues. The V and J ends lost 1 base and 1 base respectively, with 14 bases between them. CDR1 and CDR2 (germline): LNHDA, SQIVND (reference sequence). CDR3 loop: CASSIGLVGRSGANVLTF. DNA for the CDR3: TGTGCCAGTAGTATAGGTCTGGTGGGGCGTTCTGGGGCCAACGTCCTGACTTTC.

The chain uses TRBV18 and TRBJ2-2; the D gene is possibly TRBD1 (6 bases). V lost 6 bases to trimming and J lost 1 base, with 12 bases between them. Per germline, CDR1 KGHSH and CDR2 LQKENI. The CDR3 sequence is 15 residues long. DNA for the CDR3: TGTGCCAGCTCCCCTACAGGGATGAACACCGGGGAGCTGTTTTTT. Its translation: CASSPTGMNTGELFF.

The chain recombines TRBV2 with TRBJ2-7; 9 bases are a match to TRBD1. The CDR3 is made up of 16 amino acids. The germline gives CDR1 SNHLY, CDR2 FYNNEI. V shed 5 bases, J shed 4 bases, and the junction held 12 bases outside the gene matches. The CDR3 region is CASSFFSGTGPYEQYF. For the CDR3, the DNA is TGTGCCAGCAGTTTTTTCTCCGGGACAGGGCCATACGAGCAGTACTTC.

The gene calls are TRBV6-5 and TRBJ1-2, with D perhaps TRBD1 (6 bases). Germline values: CDR1 MNHEY, CDR2 SVGAGI. The CDR3 sequence is 14 residues long. Trimming took off 6 bases at V and 7 bases at J, with 18 bases between the two ends. The CDR3 loop is CASRMDSSVGGYTF. Here the CDR3 DNA reads TGTGCCAGCAGGATGGACAGTTCCGTCGGTGGCTACACCTTC.

This clone was picked up a small number of times. This chain uses TRBV7-3 with TRBJ2-7; a weak D match, TRBD2 (7 bases). The germline V gene has CDR1 SGHTA and CDR2 FQGTGA. Trimming left V 5 bases short and J 5 bases short, with 19 bases between. This CDR3 spans 15 amino acids. Here the CDR3 DNA reads TGTGCCAGCAGCCCCACTGGGGGGGGGCGGAACGAGCAGTACTTC. Translation: CASSPTGGGRNEQYF.

The V call is TRBV6-5, the J call TRBJ2-3; D is uncertain. The V gene lost 0 bases and the J gene lost 1 base, with 5 bases spanning the gap. This CDR3 comprises 14 residues. Per germline, CDR1 MNHEY and CDR2 SVGAGI. The CDR3 is CASSYSKGTDTQYF. The CDR3 region has the DNA TGTGCCAGCAGTTACTCGAAAGGCACAGATACGCAGTATTTT.